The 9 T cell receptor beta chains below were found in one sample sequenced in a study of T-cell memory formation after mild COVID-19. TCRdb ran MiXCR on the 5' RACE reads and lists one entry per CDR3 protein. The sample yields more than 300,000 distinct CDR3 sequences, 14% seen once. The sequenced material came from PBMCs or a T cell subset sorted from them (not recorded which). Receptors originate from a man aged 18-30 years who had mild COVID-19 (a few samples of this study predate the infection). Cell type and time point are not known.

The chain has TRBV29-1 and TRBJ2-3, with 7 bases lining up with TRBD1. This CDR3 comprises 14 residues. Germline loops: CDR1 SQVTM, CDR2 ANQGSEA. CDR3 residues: CGGRGQPSTDTQYF. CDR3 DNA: TGCGGAGGTAGGGGACAGCCTAGCACAGATACGCAGTATTTT.

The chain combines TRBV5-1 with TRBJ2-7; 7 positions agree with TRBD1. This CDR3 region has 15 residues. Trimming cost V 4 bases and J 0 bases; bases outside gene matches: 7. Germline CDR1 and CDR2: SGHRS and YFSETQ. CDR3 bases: TGCGCCAGCAGCCAATACAGGGACAGCTCCTACGAGCAGTACTTC. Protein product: CASSQYRDSSYEQYF.

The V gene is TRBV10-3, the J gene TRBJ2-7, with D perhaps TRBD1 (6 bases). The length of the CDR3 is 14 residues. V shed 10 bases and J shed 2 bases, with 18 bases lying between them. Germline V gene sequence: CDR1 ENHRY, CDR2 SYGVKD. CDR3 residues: CATRDTKFTYEQYV. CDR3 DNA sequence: TGTGCCACCCGGGACACTAAATTTACCTACGAGCAGTACGTC.

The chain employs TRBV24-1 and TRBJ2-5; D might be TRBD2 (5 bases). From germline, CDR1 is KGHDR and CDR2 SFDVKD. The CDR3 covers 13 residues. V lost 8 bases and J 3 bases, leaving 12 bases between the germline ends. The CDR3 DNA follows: TGTGCCACCATGGAGGATGGGAAAGAGACCCAGTACTTC. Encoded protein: CATMEDGKETQYF.

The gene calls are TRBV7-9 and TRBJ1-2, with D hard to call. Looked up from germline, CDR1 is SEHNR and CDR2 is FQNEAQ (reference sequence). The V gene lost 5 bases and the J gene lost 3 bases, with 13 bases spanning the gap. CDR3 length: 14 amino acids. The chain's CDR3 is CASSLRGFHYGYTF. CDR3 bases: TGTGCCAGCAGCCTCCGAGGGTTCCACTATGGCTACACCTTC.

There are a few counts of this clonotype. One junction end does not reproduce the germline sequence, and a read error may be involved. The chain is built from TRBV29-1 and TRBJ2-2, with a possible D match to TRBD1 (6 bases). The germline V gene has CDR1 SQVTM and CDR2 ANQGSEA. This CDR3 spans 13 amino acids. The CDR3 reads CSARTANAGELFF. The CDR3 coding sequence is TGCAGCGCACGGACAGCGAACGCCGGGGAGCTGTTTTTT.

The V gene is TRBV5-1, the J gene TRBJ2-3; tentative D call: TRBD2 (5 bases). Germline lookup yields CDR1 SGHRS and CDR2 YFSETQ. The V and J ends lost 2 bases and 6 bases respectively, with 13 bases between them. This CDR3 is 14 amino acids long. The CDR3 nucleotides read TGCGCCAGCAGCTTATCGGACTCGTCGGATACGCAGTATTTT. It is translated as CASSLSDSSDTQYF. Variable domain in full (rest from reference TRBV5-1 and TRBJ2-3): KAGVTQTPRYLIKTRGQQVTLSCSPISGHRSVSWYQQTPGQGLQFLFEYFSETQRNKGNFPGRFSGRQFSNSRSEMNVSTLELGDSALYLCASSLSDSSDTQYFGPGTRLTVL.

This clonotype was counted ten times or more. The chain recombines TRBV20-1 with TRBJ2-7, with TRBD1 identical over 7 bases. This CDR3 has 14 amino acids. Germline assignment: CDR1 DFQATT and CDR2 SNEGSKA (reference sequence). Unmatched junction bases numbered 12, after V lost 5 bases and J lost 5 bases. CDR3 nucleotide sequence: TGCAGTGCTGCCTGGGACAGATGGTCCCACGAGCAGTACTTC. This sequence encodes CSAAWDRWSHEQYF.

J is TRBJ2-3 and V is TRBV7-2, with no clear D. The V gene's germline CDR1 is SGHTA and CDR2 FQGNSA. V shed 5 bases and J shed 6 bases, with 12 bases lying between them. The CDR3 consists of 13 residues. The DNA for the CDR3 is TGTGCCAGCAGCCCCTACCCCCTGGATACGCAGTATTTT. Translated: CASSPYPLDTQYF.